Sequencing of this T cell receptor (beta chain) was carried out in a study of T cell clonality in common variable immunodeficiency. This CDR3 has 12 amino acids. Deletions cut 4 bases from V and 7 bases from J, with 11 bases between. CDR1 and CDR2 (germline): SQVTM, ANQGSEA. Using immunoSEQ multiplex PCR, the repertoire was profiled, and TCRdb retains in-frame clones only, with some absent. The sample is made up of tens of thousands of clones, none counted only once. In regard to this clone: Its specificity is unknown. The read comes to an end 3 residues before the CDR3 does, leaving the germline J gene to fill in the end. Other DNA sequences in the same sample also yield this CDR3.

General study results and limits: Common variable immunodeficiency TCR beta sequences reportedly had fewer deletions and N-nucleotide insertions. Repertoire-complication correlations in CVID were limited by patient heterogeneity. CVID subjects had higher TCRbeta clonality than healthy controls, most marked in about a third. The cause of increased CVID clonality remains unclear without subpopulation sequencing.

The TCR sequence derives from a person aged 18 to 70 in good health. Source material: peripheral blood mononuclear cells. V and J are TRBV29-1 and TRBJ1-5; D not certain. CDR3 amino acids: CSVGDSNQPQHF. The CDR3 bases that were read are TGCAGCGTTGGTGATAGTAACCAGCCC.